A single sample is the source of the 10 T cell receptor beta chains below, sequenced in a study of cytomegalovirus exposure and HLA in healthy donors. The PCR employed 60 Vbeta primers together with 13 Jbeta primers. Using immunoSEQ multiplex PCR, the repertoire was profiled, and TCRdb retains in-frame clones only, with some absent. The table lists approximately 150,000 clones, 78% of them singletons, with roughly 6% in the top ten. Input material: PBMCs. These receptors originate from a woman between 35 and 50 years old in good health and CMV-seropositive.

This chain links TRBV4-1 with TRBJ2-6; TRBD1 might be the D (5 bases). Per the germline V gene, CDR1 is MGHRA and CDR2 is YSYEKL. The CDR3 runs 14 residues. The V end lost 6 bases, the J end lost 1 base, and 7 bases lay between the germline ends. CDR3 in amino acids: CASRTVSGANVLTF. CDR3 DNA sequence: TGCGCCAGCAGGACAGTATCTGGGGCCAACGTCCTGACTTTC.

This clone was recorded only once. V is TRBV18 and J is TRBJ1-5; D call uncertain. The CDR3 runs to 12 residues. CDR1 and CDR2 (germline): KGHSH, LQKENI. Between the trimmed V and J ends, which lost 4 bases and 8 bases, there was a span of 9 bases. The CDR3 DNA reads as TGTGCCAGCTCACGCTCCCGGGAGCCCCAGCATTTT. This sequence encodes CASSRSREPQHF.

Points on this clone: The junction departs from germline at one end; a sequencing error may be responsible. This sequence joins TRBV7-9 and TRBJ1-1; no definite D call. This CDR3 spans 14 amino acids. CDR1 SEHNR and CDR2 FQNEAQ come from the germline V gene (reference sequence). The CDR3 region has the DNA TGTTCCAGCAGCCCTCCGGGGTTAGGTACTGAAGCTTTCTTT. This translates into CSSSPPGLGTEAFF.

The chain is built from TRBV28 and TRBJ2-5, with D possibly TRBD1 on 6 matching bases. Between the trimmed V and J ends, which lost 5 bases and 4 bases, there was a span of 11 bases. This CDR3 has 13 residues. Germline loops: CDR1 MDHEN, CDR2 SYDVKM. The CDR3 loop is CASSEVGAETQYF. The CDR3 DNA reads as TGTGCCAGCAGTGAGGTGGGGGCAGAGACCCAGTACTTC.

This chain connects TRBV2 to TRBJ2-1, with unresolved D. Germline-derived CDR1 and CDR2 are SNHLY and FYNNEI. V was clipped by 2 bases and J by 9 bases, with 5 bases between them. The CDR3 spans 11 residues. This CDR3 reads CASSEWSEQFF. The CDR3 bases are TGTGCCAGCAGTGAATGGAGTGAGCAGTTCTTC.

This chain joins TRBV5-1 and TRBJ2-3; the match to TRBD1 covers 8 bases. V lost 3 bases, J lost 1 base, and 4 bases stayed unmatched. The CDR3 is made up of 15 amino acids. CDR1 and CDR2 (germline): SGHRS, YFSETQ. The CDR3 region is CASSSPQGGTDTQYF. The CDR3, as DNA: TGCGCCAGCAGCTCGCCACAGGGGGGCACAGATACGCAGTATTTT.

About this clone: A junction end diverges from the germline sequence, so it may reflect a read error. V and J are TRBV7-9 and TRBJ2-3; the D gene is possibly TRBD2 (6 bases). CDR1 and CDR2 from the germline V gene are SEHNR and FQNEAQ (reference sequence). The CDR3 extends over 14 amino acids. CDR3 nucleotide sequence: TGTTCCAGCAGCTTGGACTATACCACAGATACGCAGTATTTT. It specifies CSSSLDYTTDTQYF.

This clone was detected once. The chain combines TRBV5-5 with TRBJ1-4; 7 bases line up with TRBD1. Per the germline V gene, CDR1 is SGHKS and CDR2 is YYEKEE (reference sequence). The CDR3 loop spans 18 amino acids. Trimming at V came to 0 bases and at J to 2 bases, leaving 10 bases not matched to a gene. The CDR3 loop is CASSLDETGTATNEKLFF. Here the CDR3 DNA reads TGTGCCAGCAGCTTGGACGAAACAGGGACAGCTACTAATGAAAAACTGTTTTTT. Full variable domain (outside the CDR3, taken from reference TRBV5-5 and TRBJ1-4): DAGVTQSPTHLIKTRGQQVTLRCSPISGHKSVSWYQQVLGQGPQFIFQYYEKEERGRGNFPDRFSARQFPNYSSELNVNALLLGDSALYLCASSLDETGTATNEKLFFGSGTQLSVL.

This clone was counted a few times. The CDR3 coding sequence is TGTGCCAGCAGCCAAGGGGGGGATGATAATGAAAAACTGTTTTTT. It translates to CASSQGGDDNEKLFF. The V and J genes are TRBV4-2 and TRBJ1-4, with D possibly TRBD1 on 5 matching bases. V lost 1 base and J lost 4, with 10 bases in between. The germline gives CDR1 LGHNA, CDR2 YNFKEQ. The CDR3 totals 15 residues.

This clone was counted a few times. This same CDR3 is encoded by further DNA sequences in the sample. The gene calls are TRBV6-1 and TRBJ2-7; 9 bases fit TRBD1. V shed 5 bases and J 4 bases; nucleotides not matched to a gene: 6. Germline CDR1 and CDR2: MNHNS and SASEGT. The CDR3 loop spans 14 amino acids. The CDR3 coding sequence is TGTGCCAGCAGTCCCGGGACAGGGAAGTACGAGCAGTACTTC. Translation: CASSPGTGKYEQYF.